The next 20 T cell receptor beta chains were all read from a single sample in a study of T cells after yellow fever vaccination. One entry per CDR3 protein, called by TCRdb with MiXCR from the 5' RACE reads. The sample has about 160,000 distinct CDR3 sequences, 7% to 10% seen once. This sample comprised CD8+ T cells sorted from PBMCs, obtained 45 days after the yellow fever booster vaccination. These receptors were obtained from a man between 18 and 29 years old who received the YFV17D yellow fever vaccine.

This chain joins TRBV6-5 and TRBJ1-4; D remains unclear. Per germline, CDR1 MNHEY and CDR2 SVGAGI. With 6 bases removed from V and 0 bases from J, the gap between germline ends came to 8 bases. The CDR3 sequence is 14 residues long. CDR3 sequence reads: CASSLLSTNEKLFF. As DNA, the CDR3 is TGTGCCAGCAGCCTGCTTTCAACTAATGAAAAACTGTTTTTT.

There are many counts of this clonotype. The chain carries TRBV12-3 or TRBV12-4 and TRBJ2-7; D possibly corresponds to TRBD2 (6 bases). Trimming stripped 3 bases from V and 0 bases from J, with 9 bases between. The CDR3 covers 14 residues. The CDR3 reads CASSFGGTSYEQYF. Written as DNA, the CDR3 is TGTGCCAGCAGTTTCGGGGGAACCTCCTACGAGCAGTACTTC.

V usage is TRBV6-6 and J usage is TRBJ1-5; D remains unclear. This CDR3 is 10 amino acids long. Looked up from germline, CDR1 is MNHNY and CDR2 is SVGAGI (reference sequence). Trimming took off 6 bases at V and 9 bases at J, with 6 bases between the two ends. The CDR3 loop reads CASRGGPQHF. CDR3 sequence (DNA): TGTGCCAGCAGGGGAGGGCCCCAGCATTTT.

The rearrangement links TRBV14 to TRBJ1-3, with D maybe TRBD1 (5 bases). V was pared by 4 bases and J by 2 bases, with 12 bases between. The CDR3 consists of 15 residues. The V gene's germline CDR1 is SGHDN and CDR2 FVKESK. The CDR3 DNA reads as TGTGCCAGCAGCCGACCAGGGTTTACTGGAAACACCATATATTTT. Encoded protein: CASSRPGFTGNTIYF.

This clonotype was seen a handful of times. CDR3 amino acids: CATSVEQGLGYGYTF. The CDR3 coding sequence is TGTGCCACCAGCGTCGAACAGGGGTTAGGCTATGGCTACACCTTC. The chain uses TRBV15 and TRBJ1-2; TRBD1 agrees at 7 bases. This CDR3 has 15 residues. Germline CDR1 reads LNHNV; CDR2 reads YYDKDF (reference sequence). V lost 5 bases and J lost 4; bases outside the gene matches: 10.

This clonotype has at least ten counts. V gene TRBV12-3 or TRBV12-4 combines with J gene TRBJ2-7, with D uncertain. CDR3 length: 13 amino acids. Trimming removed 3 bases from V and 2 bases from J, with 8 bases in between. CDR3 residues: CASSFSLTYEQYF. CDR3 sequence (DNA): TGTGCCAGCAGTTTCAGCCTAACCTACGAGCAGTACTTC.

This clonotype was counted many times. The V gene is TRBV4-1, the J gene TRBJ2-1, with D unclear. Per germline, CDR1 MGHRA and CDR2 YSYEKL. With 2 bases removed from V and 11 bases from J, the gap between germline ends came to 16 bases. The CDR3 is made up of 14 amino acids. As DNA, the CDR3 is TGCGCCAGCAGCCAATCCGCCGAGAGAGTCAAGCAGTTCTTC. It translates to CASSQSAERVKQFF.

V and J are TRBV7-8 and TRBJ2-5; 9 bases align to TRBD1. V lost 5 bases to trimming and J lost 1 base; unmatched junction nucleotides: 8. The CDR3 consists of 16 residues. CDR1 and CDR2 (germline): SGHVS, FQNEAQ. CDR3 residues: CASSQGTGQTQETQYF. The CDR3 nucleotides are TGTGCCAGCAGCCAGGGGACAGGGCAGACCCAAGAGACCCAGTACTTC.

The chain couples TRBV19 to TRBJ2-6, with D possibly being TRBD2 (5 bases). Looked up from germline, CDR1 is LNHDA and CDR2 is SQIVND (reference sequence). The ends were cut back, 9 bases at V and 2 bases at J, with 17 bases in the middle. The CDR3 consists of 16 residues. The CDR3 region is CASSREGAAGANVLTF. The CDR3 nucleotides read TGTGCCAGCTCCCGAGAGGGCGCAGCTGGGGCCAACGTCCTGACTTTC.

The chain carries TRBV5-1 and TRBJ1-1, with D unclear. From germline, CDR1 is SGHRS and CDR2 YFSETQ. CDR3 length: 14 amino acids. Between the trimmed V and J ends, which lost 0 bases and 3 bases, there was a span of 9 bases. CDR3: CASSLAGLDTEAFF. As DNA, the CDR3 is TGCGCCAGCAGCTTGGCCGGGCTTGACACTGAAGCTTTCTTT.

This clonotype was seen more than once but under ten times. This chain links TRBV7-3 with TRBJ2-2; maybe TRBD2 (6 bases). This CDR3 is 15 amino acids long. The germline gives CDR1 SGHTA, CDR2 FQGTGA. V lost 2 bases and J lost 2, with 9 bases in between. In DNA form, the CDR3 reads TGTGCCAGCAGCTTAGCGGGAACTAACACCGGGGAGCTGTTTTTT. As protein: CASSLAGTNTGELFF.

This clonotype was counted between two and nine times. V and J are TRBV20-1 and TRBJ2-5; tentative D call: TRBD1 (5 bases). V was trimmed by 1 base and J by 1 base, leaving 7 bases between them. The CDR3 covers 13 residues. Germline CDR1 DFQATT, CDR2 SNEGSKA (reference sequence). The CDR3 spells CSARGTSQETQYF. The CDR3 region has the DNA TGCAGTGCTAGAGGGACAAGCCAAGAGACCCAGTACTTC.

This chain connects TRBV27 to TRBJ2-4, with D tentatively TRBD1 or TRBD2 (6 bases each). The CDR3 extends over 14 amino acids. Trimming left V 6 bases short and J 7 bases short, with 16 bases between. The germline CDR1 and CDR2 sequences are MNHEY and SMNVEV (reference sequence). CDR3 nucleotide sequence: TGTGCCAGCAGGGCTTTGGGGGCGGGGAACATTCAGTACTTC. The encoded protein is CASRALGAGNIQYF.

The V and J genes are TRBV7-9 and TRBJ2-5; the match to TRBD1 covers 9 bases. The CDR3 sequence is 13 residues long. V dropped 6 bases and J dropped 3; count of bases not matched to a gene: 2. Germline loops: CDR1 SEHNR, CDR2 FQNEAQ (reference sequence). CDR3 loop: CASRWTGEETQYF. CDR3 coding DNA: TGTGCCAGCAGGTGGACAGGGGAAGAGACCCAGTACTTC.

V usage is TRBV11-2 and J usage is TRBJ1-6; D possibly corresponds to TRBD1 (6 bases). The CDR3 extends over 16 amino acids. The germline CDR1 and CDR2 sequences are SGHAT and FQNNGV. The ends were cut back, 5 bases at V and 13 bases at J, with 24 bases in the middle. The CDR3 protein is CASSQSMGASGLPLHF. DNA of the CDR3: TGTGCCAGCAGCCAATCTATGGGGGCCTCCGGTTTGCCCCTCCACTTT.

This chain joins TRBV20-1 and TRBJ1-2, with D possibly TRBD1 on 6 matching bases. From germline, CDR1 is DFQATT and CDR2 SNEGSKA (reference sequence). Trimming left V 6 bases short and J 3 bases short, with 20 bases between. CDR3 size: 15 residues. In DNA form, the CDR3 reads TGCAGTGCAACCACAGGGTTACTAACCTACTATGGCTACACCTTC. It encodes CSATTGLLTYYGYTF.

The rearrangement joins TRBV27 to TRBJ1-1, with a tentative D call TRBD1 (5 bases). CDR3 length: 15 amino acids. V was trimmed by 3 bases and J by 3 bases, leaving 14 bases between them. Germline CDR1 reads MNHEY; CDR2 reads SMNVEV (reference sequence). The CDR3 coding sequence is TGTGCCAGCAGTTTGGGGCCCCGGGGGGACACTGAAGCTTTCTTT. This gives the protein CASSLGPRGDTEAFF.

The rearrangement joins TRBV3-1 to TRBJ1-2; TRBD1 agrees at 7 bases. After removal of 2 bases from V and 3 bases from J, the junction contained 6 bases not matched to a gene. CDR1 LGHDT and CDR2 YNNKEL come from the germline V gene (reference sequence). This CDR3 has 15 residues. CDR3 DNA: TGTGCCAGCAGCCAATTGACAGGGATGGACTATGGCTACACCTTC. Translated, it gives CASSQLTGMDYGYTF.

The CDR3 protein is CATSRDRGQGVYGYTF. The CDR3 nucleotides are TGTGCCACCAGCAGAGATCGGGGGCAGGGGGTTTATGGCTACACCTTC. This chain connects TRBV15 to TRBJ1-2; 7 positions match TRBD1. Trimming cost V 0 bases and J 5 bases; bases outside gene matches: 9. Looked up from germline, CDR1 is LNHNV and CDR2 is YYDKDF (reference sequence). There are 16 residues in the CDR3. Variable domain in full (rest from reference TRBV15 and TRBJ1-2): DAMVIQNPRYQVTQFGKPVTLSCSQTLNHNVMYWYQQKSSQAPKLLFHYYDKDFNNEADTPDNFQSRRPNTSFCFLDIRSPGLGDTAMYLCATSRDRGQGVYGYTFGSGTRLTVV.

This clonotype was picked up a small number of times. V is TRBV6-5 and J is TRBJ2-1, with 7 bases that match TRBD2. CDR1 and CDR2 from the germline V gene are MNHEY and SVGAGI. This CDR3 has 16 residues. V gave up 1 base and J gave up 3 bases; unmatched junction bases: 6. CDR3 sequence (DNA): TGTGCCAGCAGTTACTTAAGCGGGGATTACTACAATGAGCAGTTCTTC. Residues: CASSYLSGDYYNEQFF.